These T cell receptor beta chains were read from a single sample in a study of shared clonotypes between healthy human individuals. TCRdb's table, derived via immunoSEQ multiplex PCR, lists solely in-frame clones and lacks some. The sample records 2.3 million or so clones, approximately 93% being singletons. Material: naive CD4+ T cells from PBMCs. The source of these receptors is a man aged 18-30 years in good health. Some clones in this sample may be carry-over from other donors' samples. The CDR3 runs from the conserved cysteine through the conserved F or W. The D gene is left open where the match is weak. Size is omitted from some rows. Given values are once, few, many or a class for expanded clones.

j_call clone_size v_call d_call cdr3_aa cdr3_nt
TRBJ2-2 . TRBV5-1 TRBD1 CASSLEQGAPTGELFF TGCGCCAGCAGCTTGGAGCAGGGGGCCCCGACCGGGGAGCTGTTTTTT
TRBJ1-1 . TRBV27 . CASSLSTDTEAFF TGTGCCAGCAGTTTGAGTACGGACACTGAAGCTTTCTTT
TRBJ1-2 . TRBV28 . CASSSGDSLLSYTF TGTGCCAGCAGTTCCGGCGACAGTCTCCTTAGCTACACCTTC
TRBJ2-7 . TRBV18 TRBD1 CASSLILQGGYEQYF TGTGCCAGCTCACTAATCTTACAGGGGGGCTACGAGCAGTACTTC
TRBJ1-1 . TRBV4-3 TRBD1 CASTHGEGAGTEAFF TGCGCCAGCACCCACGGGGAGGGGGCGGGCACTGAAGCTTTCTTT
TRBJ1-2 . TRBV19 . CASSDAPGLGRIYGYTF TGTGCCAGTAGCGACGCCCCGGGACTTGGGAGGATCTATGGCTACACCTTC
TRBJ2-7 . TRBV6-5 . CASSPYGVITEQYF TGTGCCAGCAGCCCGTATGGGGTAATTACCGAGCAGTACTTC
TRBJ2-2 . TRBV7-9 . CASSLVRTGELFF TGTGCCAGCAGCTTAGTTAGAACCGGGGAGCTGTTTTTT
TRBJ1-5 once TRBV18 . CASSPQGLGQPQHF TGTGCCAGCTCACCGCAGGGTTTAGGTCAGCCCCAGCATTTT
TRBJ2-5 . TRBV5-1 . CASSLASSQETQYF TGCGCCAGCAGCTTGGCCTCTAGTCAAGAGACCCAGTACTTC
TRBJ2-1 . TRBV30 . CAWGRNNEQFF TGTGCCTGGGGACGGAACAATGAGCAGTTCTTC
TRBJ2-1 . TRBV7-3 TRBD2 CASSHDGTRFDEQFF TGTGCCAGCAGCCACGACGGGACTAGATTCGATGAGCAGTTCTTC
TRBJ1-4 . TRBV7-9 . CASRPWAAGEKLFF TGTGCCAGCAGGCCTTGGGCCGCGGGGGAAAAACTGTTTTTT
TRBJ2-3 . TRBV4-1 . CASSPPGATDTQYF TGCGCCAGCAGTCCCCCGGGAGCCACAGATACGCAGTATTTT
TRBJ1-2 . TRBV15 TRBD1 CATSRDRGRGYGYTF TGTGCCACCAGCAGAGACAGGGGGCGCGGCTATGGCTACACCTTC
TRBJ1-1 . TRBV5-1 . CASRDVQGAEAFF TGCGCCAGCCGTGATGTACAGGGCGCTGAAGCTTTCTTT
TRBJ2-1 . TRBV4-3 . CASSPRGGSSYNEQFF TGCGCCAGCAGCCCTAGAGGTGGCAGCTCCTACAATGAGCAGTTCTTC
TRBJ1-2 . TRBV28 TRBD1 CASSSPGTGYGYTF TGTGCCAGCAGTTCCCCCGGGACAGGGTATGGCTACACCTTC
TRBJ2-1 . TRBV25-1 . CASSDSGGASYNEQFF TGTGCCAGCAGTGACTCCGGCGGAGCCTCCTACAATGAGCAGTTCTTC
TRBJ2-3 . TRBV25-1 . CASRGENTDTQYF TGTGCCAGCAGGGGTGAGAACACAGATACGCAGTATTTT
TRBJ1-4 . TRBV28 . CASSSQGPTNEKLFF TGTGCCAGCAGTAGCCAGGGACCCACTAATGAAAAACTGTTTTTT
TRBJ1-2 . TRBV5-1 . CASSFSGARFNYGYTF TGCGCCAGCAGCTTCTCAGGGGCCCGCTTTAACTATGGCTACACCTTC
TRBJ2-1 . TRBV29-1 TRBD2 CSVAGVVYNEQFF TGCAGCGTAGCGGGAGTGGTCTACAATGAGCAGTTCTTC